This T cell receptor (beta chain) stems from a study of OX40 agonist ivuxolimab in advanced cancers. On the study more broadly: Partial responses were achieved by three patients, of whom one had hepatocellular carcinoma and two had cutaneous melanoma.

TCRdb's table, derived via immunoSEQ multiplex PCR, lists solely in-frame clones and lacks some. The profile shows 90,000 or so clones, under 95% of them singletons. Germline V gene lookup returns CDR1 WNHNN and CDR2 SYGVQD (reference sequence). This CDR3 is 13 amino acids long. V dropped 4 bases and J dropped 3 bases, with 7 bases sitting between them. This clone was picked up a small number of times. Its cognate antigen is unknown. Anyone with autoimmune disease history or systemic immunosuppression was excluded. The study, taken as a whole, reports: Which antigen the expanded peripheral T cells recognized is unknown. The CD4+ and CD8+ T cells in the blood had expanded clonally by week 6 at 0.1 to 3.0 mg/kg.

The receptor's source is an adult with an advanced solid tumor such as melanoma, head and neck, liver or kidney cancer. Sequencing was performed on CD4+ or CD8+ T cells sorted from blood, taken in a trial of the OX40 agonist ivuxolimab. V usage is TRBV10-1 and J usage is TRBJ2-1; D uncertain. The CDR3 loop is CASSVGFYNEQFF. The CDR3 DNA is TGCGCCAGCAGTGTGGGGTTCTACAATGAGCAGTTCTTC.